This is a list of T cell receptor beta chains from one sample in a study of T cells expressing NK-cell markers. TCRdb reprocessed the 5' RACE reads, with one entry per CDR3 protein and no DNA. This table lists about 550,000 distinct CDR3 sequences. The source material was blood T cells: a sorted CD56 or NKG2C T cell subset, CD4+ or CD8+ T cells, or bulk PBMC T cells (not recorded which). The receptors here all came from a man aged 18 to 35 in good health. CDR3s include the opening cysteine and the closing phenylalanine or tryptophan.

TRBJ1-2 | 14 | TRBV9 | CASSGEGGYRGYTF
TRBJ2-1 | 17 | TRBV3-1 | CASTRTSGRISYNEQFF
TRBJ1-5 | 16 | TRBV24-1 | CATSDPTGDSNQPQHF
TRBJ2-7 | 14 | TRBV5-1 | CASSLGWQTYEQYF
TRBJ2-1 | 13 | TRBV12-3/TRBV12-4 | CASSSGLYNEQFF
TRBJ2-1 | 12 | TRBV28 | CASSHPVGEQFF
TRBJ2-7 | 14 | TRBV5-1 | CASQPPGGPYEQYF
TRBJ2-7 | 13 | TRBV28 | CASSFWRTYEQYF
TRBJ2-1 | 15 | TRBV28 | CASTVGSLMYNEQFF
TRBJ2-5 | 15 | TRBV12-3/TRBV12-4 | CASSLALGWKETQYF
TRBJ2-5 | 17 | TRBV7-8 | CASSDGLAGGAVKTQYF
TRBJ1-6 | 15 | TRBV11-2 | CASSLAGPYNSPLHF
TRBJ2-7 | 15 | TRBV20-1 | CSARDGTSGAYEQYF
TRBJ2-5 | 14 | TRBV12-3/TRBV12-4 | CASSLSWTQETQYF
TRBJ2-2 | 14 | TRBV12-3/TRBV12-4 | CASSFQALTGELFF
TRBJ2-7 | 14 | TRBV27 | CASRLGQGPYEQYF
TRBJ2-3 | 20 | TRBV28 | CASSPGLRGGRLHYTDTQYF
TRBJ2-5 | 14 | TRBV12-3/TRBV12-4 | CASSFSWDQETQYF